The sequence of this T cell receptor (beta chain) was determined in a study of cytomegalovirus exposure and HLA in healthy donors. While the first cohort had fewer than 850 subjects, the donors belonged to the separate validation cohort of over a hundred subjects. Study results and caveats: Listed as cytomegalovirus-associated were 150 or so TCR beta chains.

Germline lookup yields CDR1 GTSNPN and CDR2 SVGIG (reference sequence). V was clipped by 3 bases and J by 12 bases, with 21 bases between them. The CDR3 consists of 14 residues. This clone was counted a single time. Its antigen is unidentified. Using immunoSEQ multiplex PCR, the repertoire was profiled, and TCRdb retains in-frame clones only, with some absent. The sample shows approximately 53,000 clones, around nine tenths of them seen only once. Sequences were obtained from PBMCs. The chain combines TRBV30 with TRBJ1-5, with unresolved D. This TCR derives from a man aged 18 to 29 in good health and CMV-seronegative. CDR3: CAWSPGSRGHLQHF. CDR3 nucleotides: TGTGCCTGGAGCCCTGGCTCCCGGGGTCATCTCCAGCATTTT.